This entry lists 9 T cell receptor beta chains sequenced from one sample in a study of blood T cell repertoires in COVID-19 (dated by TCRdb to 2020 to 2021). The method was the immunoSEQ multiplex PCR assay. TCRdb holds this immuneACCESS table with in-frame rearrangements only. Some clones are missing; in checked studies, unresolved V genes explain under half, and the rest has no known cause. The sample includes 250,000 or so clones, with 70% to 90% observed a single time. More than 1.5% of the sample lies in the top ten. Sequenced: PBMCs or T cells enriched from blood (not recorded which). These receptors were taken from a middle-aged man who had recovered from COVID-19.

This chain uses TRBV5-4 with TRBJ1-1; D possibly corresponds to TRBD1 (6 bases). V dropped 7 bases and J dropped 1 base, with 14 bases sitting between them. The CDR3 consists of 14 residues. Germline CDR1 reads SGHNT; CDR2 reads YYREEE (reference sequence). The CDR3 is CASSTGSGNTEAFF. The CDR3 DNA reads TGTGCCAGCTCTACAGGGAGTGGGAACACTGAAGCTTTCTTT.

The gene calls are TRBV27 and TRBJ1-1, with TRBD1 identical over 7 bases. The germline CDR1 and CDR2 sequences are MNHEY and SMNVEV (reference sequence). This CDR3 has 13 residues. V trimming: 9 bases; J trimming: 3 bases; junction bases outside the gene matches: 7. Here the CDR3 reads CASGLTGDTEAFF. Written as DNA, the CDR3 is TGTGCCAGTGGACTCACAGGGGACACTGAAGCTTTCTTT.

The chain links TRBV2 to TRBJ1-2; TRBD1 matches at 7 bases. Germline V gene sequence: CDR1 SNHLY, CDR2 FYNNEI. The junction had 7 bases not matched to a gene; V was cut back by 6 bases and J by 0 bases. The CDR3 is made up of 15 amino acids. CDR3 sequence (DNA): TGTGCCAGCAGGCCTGGGACAGTGGCTAACTATGGCTACACCTTC. This translates into CASRPGTVANYGYTF.

This chain connects TRBV24-1 to TRBJ2-3; D is possibly TRBD2 (6 bases). V was shortened by 4 bases and J by 0 bases, with 10 bases between the two germline ends. Germline CDR1 is KGHDR and CDR2 is SFDVKD. The CDR3 contains 15 residues. The CDR3: CATSDPAGSTDTQYF. CDR3 DNA sequence: TGTGCCACCAGTGACCCCGCGGGAAGCACAGATACGCAGTATTTT.

The chain recombines TRBV18 with TRBJ1-1; 9 nucleotides agree with TRBD1. The trim removed 6 bases at V and 3 bases at J, leaving 5 bases unmatched. Germline values: CDR1 KGHSH, CDR2 LQKENI. This CDR3 is built from 14 residues. This CDR3 reads CASSQDRGDTEAFF. DNA of the CDR3: TGTGCCAGCTCCCAGGACAGGGGCGACACTGAAGCTTTCTTT.

The rearrangement links TRBV6-5 to TRBJ2-7; 9 bases align to TRBD1. The CDR3 sequence is 15 residues long. Trimming at V came to 6 bases and at J to 0 bases, leaving 6 bases not matched to a gene. CDR1 MNHEY and CDR2 SVGAGI come from the germline V gene. The CDR3: CASRTGQGSSYEQYF. DNA of the CDR3: TGTGCCAGCAGGACAGGACAGGGGAGCTCCTACGAGCAGTACTTC.

The chain uses TRBV4-1 and TRBJ1-2; D call uncertain. CDR1 MGHRA and CDR2 YSYEKL come from the germline V gene. Trimming removed 0 bases at V and 5 bases at J, with 7 bases between. This CDR3 contains 13 residues. The CDR3 DNA reads as TGCGCCAGCAGCCAAGATCTCGGTTATGGCTACACCTTC. Translated, it gives CASSQDLGYGYTF.

The rearrangement uses TRBV7-9 and TRBJ1-2, with a weak D call TRBD1 (5 bases). Germline V gene data show CDR1 as SEHNR and CDR2 as FQNEAQ (reference sequence). Trimming cost V 5 bases and J 8 bases, with 15 bases left between them. The CDR3 is made up of 13 amino acids. The CDR3 sequence: CASSHREEGGYTF. As DNA, the CDR3 is TGTGCCAGCAGCCACCGGGAGGAGGGGGGCTACACCTTC.

This sequence joins TRBV9 and TRBJ2-1, with a tentative D call TRBD2 (5 bases). Trimming took 0 bases from V and 5 from J, leaving 12 bases between them. This CDR3 comprises 15 residues. CDR1 is SGDLS, CDR2 YYNGEE, per germline. Here the CDR3 reads CASSVDYGRDNEQFF. The CDR3 region has the DNA TGTGCCAGCAGCGTAGATTATGGGCGGGACAATGAGCAGTTCTTC.